The text below deals with one T cell receptor (beta chain). This clonotype was seen a handful of times. No antigen is known for it. No much larger clonotype is one base removed from it; base qualities were not supplied. The data are from a study of blood T cells in healthy people across ages (dated by TCRdb to 2015 to 2017). Regarding the complete study: In model experiments, template switching captured roughly one uniquely barcoded TCR beta cDNA molecule for every two T cells. Age-related changes in TCR beta repertoire diversity were measured in the study by deep sequencing normalized with unique cDNA molecular identifiers. Donors were grouped into four age groups: young (average roughly 15 years), middle-aged (less than 40), aged (roughly 67) and long-lived (approximately 81). To avoid experimental bias, donors of different ages were randomly spread across the sequencing lanes. Using the same blood draw, the study looked at two additional independent replicas of 1 million unique cDNA reads for two donors, one aged 18 to 30 and the other aged 80 or older.

The library was obtained by 5' RACE. The sample was run on an Illumina HiSeq 2500. A second PCR of roughly 7 to 12 cycles was run with a J-beta primer mix and a sample-barcoded 5' primer. A template-switch 5' adaptor carrying 12 random nucleotides introduced a unique molecular identifier onto each TCR beta cDNA molecule. At least 3 million CDR3-containing paired-end reads were obtained from each sample. First-strand cDNA was synthesized from all RNA with the Mint cDNA synthesis kit, primed by a TRBC-specific oligonucleotide. After uracil-DNA glycosylase treatment, a first 18-cycle PCR used universal primers M1SS and BC2_uni_R on all cDNA. The paper's processing steps were these. Normalization of each sample was performed by random selection of 1 million high-quality reads, each carrying a distinct molecular identifier. Reads sharing molecular identifiers were discarded rather than binned into consensus sequences. MiTCR, with a Q25 quality threshold and the strictest error-elimination algorithm, was used for CDR3 identification, clonotype clustering and error correction. A nonparametric unseen species model with Euler transformation was used to estimate lower-bound total TCR beta diversity. TCRdb cleaned the public reads at Q25 with fastp, built clones with MiXCR and kept in-frame beta chains. Entries are consolidated by CDR3 protein sequence, retaining the most common genes and DNA. Clone size and V and J calls follow TCRdb, not the original study. In this sample the table shows about 640,000 distinct CDR3 sequences, under 70% of which occur a single time. Together, the top ten hold over 35% of the sample.

The roughly 37 donors, aged about 6 to 95 years, were systemically healthy Caucasian individuals from Russia. Each donor gave 8 to 10 milliliters of peripheral blood, collected into EDTA-treated Vacutainer tubes. PBMCs were isolated by Ficoll-Paque density-gradient centrifugation, with at least 6 million obtained per sample. Total RNA, at least 5.5 micrograms per sample, was extracted from PBMCs with Trizol reagent. For every donor, an aliquot of PBMCs went through flow cytometry to measure the percentages of naive CD45RAhigh/CD27high T cells. Overall study results and their limits: Because profiling used bulk unsorted PBMCs, naive and antigen-experienced compartments could not be compared conclusively. Compared with the aged group, the long-lived group had more naive CD4+ T cells, fewer expanded clones and increased TCR diversity, suggesting age selection. Estimates of total diversity from one million sequenced T cells were regarded as lower bounds and underestimates. Because the CMV infection status of the donors was unknown, age-related changes in expanded clonotypes may potentially have been confounded. As age increased, observed TCR beta diversity per million T cells dropped in a roughly linear way, and a significant reduction was already evident by age roughly 40. There was a strong correlation between observed TCR beta diversity and the percentage of naive T cells measured by flow cytometry.

V and J are trimmed by 4 bases and 4 bases, and the gene matches miss 10 bases of the junction. Based on the germline V gene, the CDR1 and CDR2 sequences are LGHNA and YNFKEQ. The cysteine opens and the phenylalanine closes a CDR3 of 16 amino acids. This entry keeps only the CDR3 DNA: 48 bases, framed from base 1. The chain is made from TRBV4-2 and TRBJ1-5, with 7 bases matching TRBD1. The TCR originated in a man in his 60s in good health. Sequencing used blood. The CDR3 has the sequence CASSPSTGTENQPQHF. The nucleotides read TGTGCCAGCAGCCCCTCGACCGGGACAGAAAATCAGCCCCAGCATTTT.